A single sample gave rise to the 27 T cell receptor beta chains below, sequenced in a study of cytomegalovirus exposure and HLA in healthy donors. The PCR contained 60 Vbeta and 13 Jbeta primers. Using immunoSEQ multiplex PCR, the repertoire was profiled, and TCRdb retains in-frame clones only, with some absent. The profile covers approximately 150,000 clones, with 72% appearing a single time and 2.5% taken by the ten largest. Input material: PBMCs. Receptors originate from a human donor in good health.

To note about this clone: One end of the junction does not line up with germline, which may come from a read error. This chain links TRBV6-6 with TRBJ2-7; D may be TRBD2 (6 bases). This CDR3 has 11 residues. Germline V gene data show CDR1 as MNHNY and CDR2 as SVGAGI (reference sequence). CDR3 region: CASSYSEGLHF. The DNA for the CDR3 is TGTGCCAGCAGTTACTCGGAGGGGTTGCACTTC.

Of note for this clone: One end of the junction fails to match germline, which may point to a read error. The V gene is TRBV6-1, the J gene TRBJ1-3; 8 bases are a match to TRBD1. The germline V gene has CDR1 MNHNS and CDR2 SASEGT. There are 14 residues in the CDR3. DNA for the CDR3: TGTGCCAGCAGTGAAGACTGGGACAGGCGCCCGAAGGATTTT. Translating it yields CASSEDWDRRPKDF.

The chain carries TRBV2 and TRBJ1-5; TRBD1 might be the D (5 bases). The CDR3 is 15 amino acids. CDR1 SNHLY and CDR2 FYNNEI come from the germline V gene. Trimming cost V 7 bases and J 3 bases, with 16 bases left between them. The CDR3 coding sequence is TGTGCCAGCACTTCAGAGGACATGCCCAATCAGCCCCAGCATTTT. Its translation is CASTSEDMPNQPQHF.

V and J are TRBV19 and TRBJ2-2; 8 positions agree with TRBD1. The CDR3 is 15 residues long. Germline V lookup: CDR1 LNHDA, CDR2 SQIVND (reference sequence). With 4 bases clipped from V and 1 base from J, the junction kept 2 bases outside the gene matches. CDR3 sequence: CASSRGTGNTGELFF. CDR3 DNA: TGTGCCAGTAGTAGGGGGACAGGGAACACCGGGGAGCTGTTTTTT.

This clone was seen just once. V usage is TRBV2 and J usage is TRBJ2-7; 9 nucleotides line up with TRBD2. The CDR3 runs 18 residues. Germline CDR1 and CDR2: SNHLY and FYNNEI. J gave up 0 bases and V 6 bases, and 15 bases lay outside the gene matches. The CDR3 protein is CASSTGIAGAQSSYEQYF. CDR3 DNA sequence: TGTGCCAGCAGCACAGGGATAGCGGGGGCCCAAAGCTCCTACGAGCAGTACTTC.

V gene TRBV9 combines with J gene TRBJ2-1, with 10 bases lining up with TRBD2. The CDR3 loop spans 15 amino acids. In germline, CDR1 is SGDLS, CDR2 YYNGEE. The J segment lost 9 bases and the V segment lost 0 bases, leaving 6 bases of the junction unmatched. The CDR3 region is CASSVASGGAGEQFF. CDR3 bases: TGTGCCAGCAGCGTAGCCAGCGGGGGGGCGGGTGAGCAGTTCTTC. Full variable domain (rest looked up from reference TRBV9 and TRBJ2-1): DSGVTQTPKHLITATGQRVTLRCSPRSGDLSVYWYQQSLDQGLQFLIQYYNGEERAKGNILERFSAQQFPDLHSELNLSSLELGDSALYFCASSVASGGAGEQFFGPGTRLTVL.

The chain joins TRBV4-3 to TRBJ2-2; the match to TRBD2 covers 8 bases. Germline V CDR1 and CDR2: LGHNA, YSLEER. Trimming removed 0 bases from V and 6 bases from J; junction bases left unmatched: 0. The CDR3 spans 14 residues. CDR3 coding DNA: TGCGCCAGCAGCCAAGAGACTAGCGCCGGGGAGCTGTTTTTT. It is translated as CASSQETSAGELFF.

The table lists this clone with a few counts. The genes are TRBV7-3 and TRBJ2-2, with 7 nucleotides matching TRBD1. The CDR3 has 14 residues. J gave up 5 bases and V 3 bases, and 3 bases lay outside the gene matches. Germline loops: CDR1 SGHTA, CDR2 FQGTGA. CDR3 residues: CASSLTGRTGELFF. In DNA, the CDR3 is TGTGCCAGCAGCTTGACAGGGAGAACCGGGGAGCTGTTTTTT.

This sequence joins TRBV5-1 and TRBJ2-2, with 11 nucleotides matching TRBD2. This CDR3 is 17 amino acids long. CDR1 is SGHRS, CDR2 YFSETQ, per germline. The ends lost 4 bases at V and 6 bases at J; junction bases unmatched: 11. In DNA, the CDR3 is TGCGCCAGCAGCCCCACCGTAGCGGGGGGGCGGGCCGGGGAGCTGTTTTTT. This sequence encodes CASSPTVAGGRAGELFF.

The J gene is TRBJ1-1, the V gene TRBV7-9; TRBD1 aligns across 8 bases. The length of the CDR3 is 15 residues. CDR1 and CDR2 (germline): SEHNR, FQNEAQ (reference sequence). J gave up 4 bases and V 4 bases, and 8 bases lay outside the gene matches. The CDR3 sequence: CASSYLGQGGTEAFF. The DNA of the CDR3 is TGTGCCAGCAGCTACCTTGGACAGGGAGGCACTGAAGCTTTCTTT.

V gene TRBV28 combines with J gene TRBJ1-3; 8 nucleotides agree with TRBD1. Germline V gene lookup returns CDR1 MDHEN and CDR2 SYDVKM. The length of the CDR3 is 14 residues. The V and J ends lost 6 bases and 7 bases, in that order; junction bases with no gene match: 8. The CDR3 protein is CASSRGQAWNTIYF. DNA of the CDR3: TGTGCCAGCAGCCGGGGACAGGCCTGGAACACCATATATTTT.

This clone has a single count. This chain uses TRBV9 with TRBJ2-7, with 10 bases fitting TRBD1. The CDR3 has 15 amino acids. Germline V gene data show CDR1 as SGDLS and CDR2 as YYNGEE. J was trimmed by 0 bases and V by 3 bases; bases with no gene match: 3. This CDR3 is CASSEGQGSSYEQYF. The CDR3 DNA reads as TGTGCCAGCAGCGAGGGACAGGGGTCCTCCTACGAGCAGTACTTC.

This chain uses TRBV25-1 with TRBJ2-5; 8 bases line up with TRBD1. Trimming removed 3 bases from V and 2 bases from J; junction bases left unmatched: 8. The CDR3 contains 16 residues. The germline CDR1 and CDR2 sequences are MGHDK and SYGVNS. CDR3 sequence reads: CASSDPGQVIQETQYF. CDR3 in DNA: TGTGCCAGCAGTGACCCGGGACAGGTGATTCAAGAGACCCAGTACTTC.

DNA of the CDR3: TGCGCCAGCAGCCCCGGGACAGGGTATAACTATGGCTACACCTTC. Translation gives CASSPGTGYNYGYTF. The rearrangement links TRBV5-1 to TRBJ1-2; TRBD1 agrees at 9 bases. Germline CDR1 reads SGHRS; CDR2 reads YFSETQ. After removal of 4 bases from V and 1 base from J, the junction contained 5 bases not matched to a gene. CDR3 length equals 15 residues.

The chain combines TRBV29-1 with TRBJ1-2; TRBD1 aligns across 8 bases. This CDR3 region has 12 residues. The germline V gene has CDR1 SQVTM and CDR2 ANQGSEA. Germline trimming cut 7 bases from V and 4 bases from J; bases unmatched to any gene: 5. CDR3 sequence: CSAPTGAYGYTF. The CDR3 nucleotides are TGCAGCGCTCCGACAGGGGCCTATGGCTACACCTTC.

As to this clone: Additional DNA sequences in this sample encode the identical CDR3. The J gene is TRBJ1-2, the V gene TRBV14, with D perhaps TRBD1 (5 bases). Germline V gene lookup returns CDR1 SGHDN and CDR2 FVKESK. V was shortened by 0 bases and J by 7 bases, with 9 bases between the two germline ends. The CDR3 runs 13 residues. The CDR3 sequence: CASSQDRVGGYTF. The CDR3 DNA is TGTGCCAGCAGCCAAGACAGGGTCGGTGGCTACACCTTC. Variable domain in full (rest from reference TRBV14 and TRBJ1-2): EAGVTQFPSHSVIEKGQTVTLRCDPISGHDNLYWYRRVMGKEIKFLLHFVKESKQDESGMPNNRFLAERTGGTYSTLKVQPAELEDSGVYFCASSQDRVGGYTFGSGTRLTVV.

In DNA form, the CDR3 reads TGTGCCAGTAGCACCAGGGGGATGGGTGGCTACACCTTC. It is translated as CASSTRGMGGYTF. The chain has TRBV19 and TRBJ1-2; 7 nucleotides line up with TRBD1. There are 13 residues in the CDR3. The V segment lost 6 bases and the J segment 7 bases; nucleotides outside the gene matches: 8. CDR1 LNHDA and CDR2 SQIVND come from the germline V gene (reference sequence).

The chain couples TRBV11-3 to TRBJ1-1, with D possibly TRBD1 on 5 matching bases. Trimming removed 1 base from V and 4 bases from J, with 10 bases in between. Per germline, CDR1 SGHNT and CDR2 YENEEA. The CDR3 consists of 14 residues. Written as DNA, the CDR3 is TGTGCCAGCAGCTTAGGTGGGGGGACCACTGAAGCTTTCTTT. Translated, it gives CASSLGGGTTEAFF.

V is TRBV5-1 and J is TRBJ1-1; tentatively, D is TRBD1 (5 bases). The CDR3 has 18 amino acids. Germline V lookup: CDR1 SGHRS, CDR2 YFSETQ. Between the trimmed V and J ends, which lost 1 base and 1 base, there was a span of 20 bases. CDR3 nucleotide sequence: TGCGCCAGCAGCTTGATATCCTTTGGGGCAGGTGGGAACACTGAAGCTTTCTTT. Its protein is CASSLISFGAGGNTEAFF.

This clone was seen more than once but under ten times. CDR3 protein: CASSQDPSGYGYTF. In DNA, the CDR3 is TGCGCCAGCAGCCAAGATCCCAGCGGCTATGGCTACACCTTC. The V gene is TRBV4-1, the J gene TRBJ1-2; D not certain. The CDR3 has 14 residues. The V and J ends lost 0 bases and 4 bases respectively, with 9 bases between them. Germline CDR1 and CDR2: MGHRA and YSYEKL.

The chain employs TRBV6-1 and TRBJ2-7; D uncertain. The CDR3 loop spans 14 amino acids. The V end was cut by 2 bases, the J end by 2 bases, with 10 bases between. Germline CDR1 is MNHNS and CDR2 is SASEGT. CDR3 loop: CASSESGRTYEQYF. CDR3 bases: TGTGCCAGCAGTGAATCGGGTAGAACCTACGAGCAGTACTTC.

CDR3 DNA sequence: TGTGCCAGCAGTCCGGGACGCCGAGGGGGCATGAACACTGAAGCTTTCTTT. Protein: CASSPGRRGGMNTEAFF. The rearrangement uses TRBV2 and TRBJ1-1; TRBD1 agrees at 7 bases. The CDR3 is made up of 17 amino acids. J lost 0 bases, V lost 5 bases, and 12 bases had no gene match. Per germline, CDR1 SNHLY and CDR2 FYNNEI.

For the CDR3, the DNA is TGTGCCAGCAGCCTAGGGGGGGGGAACACTGAAGCTTTCTTT. This encodes CASSLGGGNTEAFF. This chain uses TRBV7-9 with TRBJ1-1; tentatively, D is TRBD1 (6 bases). CDR1 and CDR2 (germline): SEHNR, FQNEAQ (reference sequence). The CDR3 runs to 14 residues. Deletions cut 5 bases from V and 1 base from J, with 11 bases between. Using reference TRBV7-9 and TRBJ1-1 for the parts outside the CDR3, the full variable domain is DTGVSQNPRHKITKRGQNVTFRCDPISEHNRLYWYRQTLGQGPEFLTYFQNEAQLEKSRLLSDRFSAERPKGSFSTLEIQRTEQGDSAMYLCASSLGGGNTEAFFGQGTRLTVV.

The V call is TRBV7-2, the J call TRBJ2-7; TRBD1 is a possible D gene (5 bases). The germline V gene encodes CDR1 SGHTA and CDR2 FQGNSA. The CDR3 is made up of 15 amino acids. Trimming removed 0 bases at V and 3 bases at J, with 12 bases between. The CDR3, as DNA: TGTGCCAGCAGCTTAGCCCCGCCAGGGATCTACGAGCAGTACTTC. Translated, it gives CASSLAPPGIYEQYF.

This clone showed up just a few times. The chain has TRBV7-3 and TRBJ2-1; D might be TRBD1 (7 bases). The V gene lost 5 bases and the J gene lost 4 bases, with 15 bases spanning the gap. Germline V CDR1 and CDR2: SGHTA, FQGTGA. This CDR3 has 15 amino acids. The CDR3 DNA sequence: TGTGCCAGCAGCCTTGGCGGGACAGAGTACAATGAGCAGTTCTTC. Its protein product is CASSLGGTEYNEQFF.

This rearrangement joins TRBV30 to TRBJ2-7; 12 bases match TRBD2. CDR1 is GTSNPN, CDR2 SVGIG, per germline (reference sequence). The CDR3 has 14 amino acids. With V trimmed by 4 bases and J by 3 bases, 4 bases remained unmatched. The CDR3 nucleotides read TGTGCCTGGATGCTAGCGGGGGGGTACTACGAGCAGTACTTC. As protein: CAWMLAGGYYEQYF.

V is TRBV2 and J is TRBJ1-2, with 7 bases aligning to TRBD1. Germline CDR1 and CDR2: SNHLY and FYNNEI. J lost 4 bases, V lost 7 bases, and 3 bases had no gene match. The CDR3 has 12 residues. The chain's CDR3 is CASNRDSYGYTF. DNA of the CDR3: TGTGCCAGCAACCGGGACAGCTATGGCTACACCTTC.